The 19 T cell receptor beta chains reported below all come from one sample, sequenced in a study of T-cell memory formation after mild COVID-19. TCRdb fed the 5' RACE reads into MiXCR, producing one record per CDR3 protein. This table holds around 320,000 distinct CDR3 sequences, around 28% found once. Sequencing input: PBMCs or a T cell subset sorted from them (not recorded which). The receptors were sampled from an adult woman who had mild COVID-19 (a few samples of this study predate the infection). Cell type and time point are not known.

This clonotype was detected a few times. This chain uses TRBV5-1 with TRBJ2-7, with 10 bases lining up with TRBD1. CDR1 SGHRS and CDR2 YFSETQ come from the germline V gene. This CDR3 has 15 residues. The V gene end was trimmed by 4 bases and the J gene end by 0 bases; junction bases not matched to a gene: 4. The CDR3: CASSTGQGSSYEQYF. The CDR3, as DNA: TGCGCCAGCAGCACGGGACAGGGGAGCTCCTACGAGCAGTACTTC.

The chain uses TRBV21-1 and TRBJ2-2; the listed D gene, TRBD1, was not tested against the DNA. TRBV21-1 corresponds to a pseudogene. The length of the CDR3 is 15 residues. The CDR3 nucleotides read TGTGCCAGCAGCCCCCGGACAGAGAACACCGGGGAGCTGTTTTTT. This gives the protein CASSPRTENTGELFF.

The chain carries TRBV4-1 and TRBJ2-2, with D tentatively TRBD1 (5 bases). The CDR3 runs to 15 residues. V was trimmed by 5 bases and J by 5 bases, leaving 15 bases between them. CDR1 and CDR2 (germline): MGHRA, YSYEKL. The DNA for the CDR3 is TGCGCCAGCAGCGGCAGGGTCGAGGTAACCGGGGAGCTGTTTTTT. This gives the protein CASSGRVEVTGELFF.

This rearrangement joins TRBV24-1 to TRBJ1-1; D call uncertain. The CDR3 spans 12 residues. CDR1 is KGHDR and CDR2 is SFDVKD in the germline V gene. V was trimmed by 4 bases and J by 4 bases, leaving 6 bases between them. The CDR3 spells CATSDGTTEAFF. The CDR3 bases are TGTGCCACCAGTGACGGAACCACTGAAGCTTTCTTT.

This chain connects TRBV5-6 to TRBJ1-1; no clear D gene. CDR3 length equals 14 residues. V lost 0 bases and J 1 base, leaving 7 bases between the germline ends. The V gene's germline CDR1 is SGHDT and CDR2 YYEEEE. CDR3 loop: CASSLDGTNTEAFF. The CDR3 nucleotides read TGTGCCAGCAGCTTGGATGGAACGAACACTGAAGCTTTCTTT.

This clonotype showed up just a few times. The V gene is TRBV6-2 or TRBV6-3, the J gene TRBJ2-1, with 13 bases fitting TRBD2. The CDR3 loop spans 17 amino acids. Germline CDR1 is MNHEY and CDR2 is SVGEGT. The ends lost 5 bases at V and 0 bases at J; junction bases unmatched: 4. The DNA of the CDR3 is TGTGCCAGCAGTCCGACTAGCGGGAGGCCCTCCTACAATGAGCAGTTCTTC. Encoded protein: CASSPTSGRPSYNEQFF.

V gene TRBV2 combines with J gene TRBJ2-5, with TRBD2 identical over 8 bases. The trim removed 8 bases at V and 4 bases at J, leaving 6 bases unmatched. The length of the CDR3 is 13 residues. Germline CDR1 and CDR2: SNHLY and FYNNEI. The CDR3 spells CASPSTSVETQYF. The CDR3 coding sequence is TGTGCCAGCCCTTCGACTAGCGTAGAGACCCAGTACTTC.

There are a few counts of this clonotype. The chain recombines TRBV6-6 with TRBJ2-2, with D perhaps matching TRBD1 (5 bases). Per the germline V gene, CDR1 is MNHNY and CDR2 is SVGAGI (reference sequence). The CDR3 loop spans 15 amino acids. V lost 6 bases to trimming and J lost 0 bases, with 11 bases between them. CDR3 in DNA: TGTGCCAGCAGACTCCAGGGTGCGAACACCGGGGAGCTGTTTTTT. Amino acids: CASRLQGANTGELFF.

This chain uses TRBV2 with TRBJ2-7; D gene uncertain. Germline CDR1 is SNHLY and CDR2 is FYNNEI. V lost 7 bases and J 3 bases, leaving 10 bases between the germline ends. The CDR3 spans 12 residues. CDR3 residues: CASTPLGYEQYF. The CDR3 nucleotides read TGTGCCAGCACCCCTCTAGGCTACGAGCAGTACTTC.

This clonotype turned up a few times. The chain carries TRBV5-4 and TRBJ1-1; 9 bases are a match to TRBD1. The CDR3 consists of 14 residues. Trimming removed 0 bases from V and 3 bases from J; junction bases left unmatched: 0. Germline lookup yields CDR1 SGHNT and CDR2 YYREEE (reference sequence). The DNA of the CDR3 is TGTGCCAGCAGCTTGGACAGGGGGCACACTGAAGCTTTCTTT. This gives the protein CASSLDRGHTEAFF. Using reference TRBV5-4 and TRBJ1-1 for the parts outside the CDR3, the full variable domain is ETGVTQSPTHLIKTRGQQVTLRCSSQSGHNTVSWYQQALGQGPQFIFQYYREEENGRGNFPPRFSGLQFPNYSSELNVNALELDDSALYLCASSLDRGHTEAFFGQGTRLTVV.

In its sample, this clonotype was seen a few times. The chain uses TRBV15 and TRBJ1-5, with no clear D. The CDR3 loop spans 13 amino acids. Germline CDR1 and CDR2: LNHNV and YYDKDF (reference sequence). Trimming took off 0 bases at V and 10 bases at J, with 10 bases between the two ends. The CDR3 bases are TGTGCCACCAGCAGAGATTATCTGGTACCCCAGCATTTT. It specifies CATSRDYLVPQHF.

The chain links TRBV5-1 to TRBJ2-7; D remains unclear. The CDR3 has 11 residues. V dropped 6 bases and J dropped 0 bases, with 4 bases sitting between them. Germline CDR1 and CDR2: SGHRS and YFSETQ. CDR3 nucleotide sequence: TGCGCCAGCAAGGGCTCCTACGAGCAGTACTTC. Protein sequence: CASKGSYEQYF.

V and J are TRBV18 and TRBJ1-1; tentative D call: TRBD1 (6 bases). Germline-derived CDR1 and CDR2 are KGHSH and LQKENI. This CDR3 has 15 amino acids. Between the trimmed V and J ends, which lost 2 bases and 4 bases, there was a span of 14 bases. The CDR3 region is CASSPIQGSGTEAFF. The DNA of the CDR3 is TGTGCCAGCTCACCAATCCAGGGGTCGGGCACTGAAGCTTTCTTT. The full variable domain, in which reference TRBV18 and TRBJ1-1 provide the parts outside the CDR3, is NAGVMQNPRHLVRRRGQEARLRCSPMKGHSHVYWYRQLPEEGLKFMVYLQKENIIDESGMPKERFSAEFPKEGPSILRIQQVVRGDSAAYFCASSPIQGSGTEAFFGQGTRLTVV.

This clonotype was observed a handful of times. V and J are TRBV27 and TRBJ1-5; 11 nucleotides align to TRBD1. V lost 6 bases to trimming and J lost 4 bases; unmatched junction nucleotides: 14. Per germline, CDR1 MNHEY and CDR2 SMNVEV (reference sequence). CDR3 length: 18 amino acids. The CDR3 here is CASSWTGGSLVVNQPQHF. CDR3 DNA: TGTGCCAGCAGCTGGACAGGGGGCTCCCTAGTAGTTAATCAGCCCCAGCATTTT.

This clonotype was seen more than once but under ten times. V and J are TRBV7-6 and TRBJ2-7, with TRBD1 identical over 10 bases. Trimming took 2 bases from V and 2 from J; bases not matched to a gene: 6. The CDR3 covers 16 residues. Germline V CDR1 and CDR2: SGHVS, FNYEAQ. The DNA for the CDR3 is TGTGCCAGCAGCTTAAAGCTTGGGACAGGGGCCTACGAGCAGTACTTC. Its translation: CASSLKLGTGAYEQYF.

Only a few counts were recorded for this clonotype. This sequence joins TRBV20-1 and TRBJ2-3; 9 nucleotides align to TRBD2. The CDR3 totals 16 residues. V shed 3 bases, J shed 4 bases, and the junction held 11 bases outside the gene matches. Germline V gene data show CDR1 as DFQATT and CDR2 as SNEGSKA (reference sequence). CDR3 residues: CSASGSGGRRADTQYF. CDR3 sequence (DNA): TGCAGTGCTAGTGGTAGCGGGGGCCGGAGGGCAGATACGCAGTATTTT.

In its sample, this clonotype was seen a few times. The chain employs TRBV6-2 or TRBV6-3 and TRBJ2-6, with unresolved D. This CDR3 spans 14 amino acids. The V gene lost 4 bases and the J gene lost 0 bases, with 4 bases spanning the gap. From germline, CDR1 is MNHEY and CDR2 SVGEGT. The CDR3 DNA is TGTGCCAGCAGTTTCTTCTCTGGGGCCAACGTCCTGACTTTC. This codes for CASSFFSGANVLTF.

This clonotype was picked up many times. The V and J genes are TRBV18 and TRBJ1-6, with 8 positions matching TRBD1. Germline V gives CDR1 KGHSH, CDR2 LQKENI. V gave up 8 bases and J gave up 10 bases; unmatched junction bases: 13. CDR3 length: 15 amino acids. CDR3 nucleotides: TGTGCCAGCCCTGAAAGGGACAGGATATCGTCACCCCTCCACTTT. It encodes CASPERDRISSPLHF. The full variable domain, completed using reference TRBV18 and TRBJ1-6, is NAGVMQNPRHLVRRRGQEARLRCSPMKGHSHVYWYRQLPEEGLKFMVYLQKENIIDESGMPKERFSAEFPKEGPSILRIQQVVRGDSAAYFCASPERDRISSPLHFGNGTRLTVT.

This clonotype showed up just a few times. The gene calls are TRBV29-1 and TRBJ1-5; the D is unclear. The V gene's germline CDR1 is SQVTM and CDR2 ANQGSEA. The CDR3 is 17 amino acids. With 3 bases removed from V and 0 bases from J, the gap between germline ends came to 18 bases. CDR3 DNA: TGCAGCGTTGAGGAGATGGGTGAGGAAGATAGCAATCAGCCCCAGCATTTT. It yields the protein CSVEEMGEEDSNQPQHF. Full variable domain (remainder filled in from reference TRBV29-1 and TRBJ1-5): SAVISQKPSRDICQRGTSLTIQCQVDSQVTMMFWYRQQPGQSLTLIATANQGSEATYESGFVIDKFPISRPNLTFSTLTVSNMSPEDSSIYLCSVEEMGEEDSNQPQHFGDGTRLSIL.